Described below is a single T cell receptor (beta chain) sequence and its context. As handled by the study authors: For nucleated cells, counts were estimated from reference gene primer amplification. Profiled with immunoSEQ multiplex PCR; TCRdb holds only in-frame clones, not every one. Clonal size and the V and J genes are those of that table, whereas D and trimming came from the DNA. Found here are 250,000 to 400,000 clones, around 88% of them singletons; the top ten hold approximately 1.6%. These data come from a study of blood T cell repertoires in COVID-19. It was during active infection that Seattle patients were enrolled and then longitudinally followed. Between the trimmed V and J ends, which lost 5 bases and 5 bases, there was a span of 11 bases. This CDR3 has 13 residues.

Sequenced input: peripheral blood. This chain uses TRBV12-3 or TRBV12-4 with TRBJ2-3; a weak D match, TRBD1 (6 bases). The source is a young woman with COVID-19, enrolled during active disease. The CDR3 DNA sequence: TGTGCCAGCAGTACGAACAGGGTAGATACGCAGTATTTT. Residues: CASSTNRVDTQYF.